Described below is a single TCR beta chain sequence and its context. What it recognizes is unknown. Germline V gene sequence: CDR1 LNHNV, CDR2 YYDKDF (reference sequence). There are 14 residues in the CDR3. V was cut by 0 bases and J by 9 bases, with 12 bases left in between. The data stem from a study of shared clonotypes between healthy human individuals. Study-level points and caveats: Relative to clonotypes present in all four donors, those not shared had lower generation probabilities. Estimated richness values were generally larger in naive subsets than in memory subsets.

The repertoire was sequenced with immunoSEQ multiplex PCR; TCRdb's copy has only in-frame clones and lacks some. Of a few hundred thousand clones listed, around 86% are singletons. Each donor was a Caucasian adult residing in Nashville, Tennessee. The chain couples TRBV15 to TRBJ1-5; D unclear. The sample consisted of memory CD8+ T cells sorted from blood. Specified subset: CD45RO+ cells pooled with CCR7-negative TemRA cells. The receptor comes from a man aged 18 to 35 in good health. The CDR3 protein is CATSRDLEEAPQHF. CDR3 sequence (DNA): TGTGCCACCAGCAGAGATTTGGAGGAGGCGCCCCAGCATTTT.